These T cell receptor beta chains were read from a single sample in a study of cytomegalovirus exposure and HLA in healthy donors. Using immunoSEQ multiplex PCR, the repertoire was profiled, and TCRdb retains in-frame clones only, with some absent. The sample yields roughly 130,000 clones, 74% seen once. Sequenced: PBMCs. These receptors were obtained from a woman aged 45-65 years in good health and CMV-seropositive. Both conserved end residues are part of each CDR3. The D gene is left open where the match is weak. Only some rows state a clone size, as once, few, many or a class for expanded clones.

clone size | J gene | D gene | V gene | CDR3 protein | CDR3 DNA
- | TRBJ1-1 | - | TRBV6-5 | CASSYSGGAVEAFF | TGTGCCAGCAGTTACTCGGGAGGGGCGGTTGAAGCTTTCTTT
- | TRBJ2-3 | TRBD2 | TRBV5-1 | CASSFGRGGTDTQYF | TGCGCCAGCAGCTTTGGTCGGGGGGGCACAGATACGCAGTATTTT
- | TRBJ1-2 | TRBD1 | TRBV10-3 | CAIWGQADGYTF | TGTGCCATCTGGGGACAGGCTGATGGCTACACCTTC
- | TRBJ2-1 | TRBD2 | TRBV10-2 | CASSILAGGTGEQFF | TGCGCCAGCAGTATACTAGCGGGGGGTACCGGTGAGCAGTTCTTC
- | TRBJ2-7 | - | TRBV5-1 | CASSLEGLGGAQYF | TGCGCCAGCAGCTTGGAAGGGTTGGGGGGGGCACAGTACTTC
- | TRBJ2-5 | TRBD2 | TRBV11-2 | CASSLEAGGGWETQYF | TGTGCCAGCAGCTTAGAGGCGGGGGGGGGCTGGGAGACCCAGTACTTC
- | TRBJ2-3 | TRBD1 | TRBV7-8 | CASSQGTGRGADTQYF | TGTGCCAGCAGCCAGGGGACAGGGAGAGGGGCAGATACGCAGTATTTT
- | TRBJ1-1 | - | TRBV19 | CASSIDRDWTEAFF | TGTGCCAGTAGTATAGATCGGGACTGGACTGAAGCTTTCTTT
few | TRBJ2-7 | - | TRBV29-1 | CSVENRMLREQYF | TGCAGCGTTGAAAACAGGATGCTGCGGGAGCAGTACTTC
- | TRBJ2-1 | TRBD1 | TRBV6-1 | CASSEYRGEEFF | TGTGCCAGCAGTGAGTACAGGGGTGAGGAGTTCTTC
- | TRBJ1-5 | - | TRBV6-1 | CASSEGANQPQHF | TGTGCCAGCAGTGAAGGAGCAAATCAGCCCCAGCATTTT
- | TRBJ2-3 | - | TRBV15 | CATSRDPADTQYF | TGTGCCACCAGCAGAGATCCCGCAGATACGCAGTATTTT
few | TRBJ2-3 | - | TRBV5-4 | CASSEGYTRSTDTQYF | TGTGCCAGCAGCGAGGGATACACGCGCAGCACAGATACGCAGTATTTT
few | TRBJ2-1 | - | TRBV5-6 | CASTSDLGGNEQFF | TGTGCCAGCACCTCTGACCTGGGGGGAAATGAGCAGTTCTTC
- | TRBJ2-7 | - | TRBV15 | CASSLGGSYEQYF | TGTGCCTCGAGCTTGGGGGGCTCCTACGAGCAGTACTTC
- | TRBJ2-6 | TRBD1 | TRBV19 | CASNPDRAGANVLTF | TGTGCCAGTAACCCCGACAGGGCTGGGGCCAACGTCCTGACTTTC
- | TRBJ2-1 | - | TRBV12-5 | CASGLGAPQGGQFF | TGTGCTAGTGGTTTAGGAGCCCCTCAAGGTGGGCAGTTCTTC
- | TRBJ1-2 | TRBD1 | TRBV2 | CASSSDRNYGYTF | TGTGCCAGCAGCTCGGACAGGAACTATGGCTACACCTTC
- | TRBJ1-3 | - | TRBV4-1 | CASSQTGNTIYF | TGCGCCAGCAGCCAGACAGGAAACACCATATATTTT
- | TRBJ1-2 | - | TRBV19 | CASSPQGPYGYTF | TGTGCCAGTAGTCCACAGGGTCCCTATGGCTACACCTTC
few | TRBJ1-3 | TRBD1 | TRBV6-5 | CASSSRQGGRDTIYF | TGTGCCAGCAGTTCCCGACAGGGCGGGCGAGACACCATATATTTT
- | TRBJ1-2 | - | TRBV5-6 | CASSPQATHGYTF | TGTGCCAGCAGCCCGCAGGCTACACATGGCTACACCTTC
- | TRBJ2-7 | - | TRBV10-2 | CASSSRGRAYEQYF | TGCGCCAGCAGTTCGAGGGGGAGAGCTTACGAGCAGTACTTC
- | TRBJ1-5 | - | TRBV7-9 | CASSRGSNQPQHF | TGTGCCAGCAGCAGGGGGAGCAATCAGCCCCAGCATTTT
- | TRBJ1-2 | - | TRBV13 | CASSTPRGGRGYTF | TGTGCCAGCAGCACCCCGAGGGGGGGTCGGGGCTACACCTTC
once | TRBJ1-3 | - | TRBV4-2 | CASSQYTGSGNTIYF | TGTGCCAGCAGCCAATACACGGGCTCTGGAAACACCATATATTTT
few | TRBJ2-3 | TRBD2 | TRBV10-1 | CASSGTSGSTDTQYF | TGCGCCAGCAGTGGGACTAGCGGTAGCACAGATACGCAGTATTTT
once | TRBJ1-4 | - | TRBV15 | CATSRGTGTNEKLFF | TGTGCCACCAGCAGAGGAACAGGAACTAATGAAAAACTGTTTTTT
- | TRBJ2-1 | - | TRBV29-1 | CSVLGGGEQFF | TGCAGCGTTCTGGGGGGAGGAGAGCAGTTCTTC
- | TRBJ1-5 | TRBD1 | TRBV19 | CASSILPDRAQPQHF | TGTGCCAGTAGTATATTACCCGACAGGGCTCAGCCCCAGCATTTT
- | TRBJ2-5 | - | TRBV19 | CASTLGSGQETQYF | TGTGCCAGTACCCTAGGGTCAGGGCAAGAGACCCAGTACTTC
- | TRBJ2-7 | TRBD2 | TRBV6-5 | CASSPLGTSGEQYF | TGTGCCAGCAGTCCCCTCGGGACTAGCGGCGAGCAGTACTTC
- | TRBJ1-2 | - | TRBV5-1 | CASSFEAGGYTF | TGCGCCAGCAGCTTTGAGGCTGGTGGCTACACCTTC
- | TRBJ1-6 | - | TRBV7-6 | CASSVVSGGALHF | TGTGCCAGCAGCGTCGTGTCCGGTGGTGCCCTCCACTTT
- | TRBJ2-5 | - | TRBV4-2 | CASSQEYNGQETQYF | TGTGCCAGCAGCCAAGAATATAACGGGCAAGAGACCCAGTACTTC
- | TRBJ1-5 | - | TRBV12-5 | CASGFGLLGGSRQPQHF | TGTGCTAGTGGTTTTGGACTCCTTGGGGGGAGTCGGCAGCCCCAGCATTTT
- | TRBJ1-1 | - | TRBV18 | CASSPQGLGTEAFF | TGTGCCAGCTCACCACAGGGGCTGGGGACTGAAGCTTTCTTT
- | TRBJ2-5 | - | TRBV6-5 | CASSQGHRQETQYF | TGTGCCAGCAGTCAAGGACACCGCCAAGAGACCCAGTACTTC
- | TRBJ2-3 | - | TRBV6-6 | CASILAGADTQYF | TGTGCCAGCATCCTCGCGGGGGCGGATACGCAGTATTTT
- | TRBJ1-2 | - | TRBV5-4 | CASSTDSPATTF | TGTGCCAGCAGCACTGACAGCCCGGCTACCACCTTC
- | TRBJ1-1 | - | TRBV7-9 | CASINRTSTEAFF | TGTGCCAGCATCAACAGGACTAGTACTGAAGCTTTCTTT
- | TRBJ1-1 | - | TRBV5-1 | CASSLGLLQNTEAFF | TGCGCCAGCAGCTTGGGACTGTTGCAGAACACTGAAGCTTTCTTT
- | TRBJ1-6 | - | TRBV11-3 | CASSTGNGSPLHF | TGTGCCAGCTCCACAGGGAACGGCTCACCCCTCCACTTT
- | TRBJ1-1 | - | TRBV7-6 | CASSQARANTEAFF | TGTGCCAGCAGCCAGGCGAGGGCGAACACTGAAGCTTTCTTT
- | TRBJ1-5 | - | TRBV6-1 | CASSTQANSNQPQHF | TGTGCCAGCAGTACCCAGGCAAATAGCAATCAGCCCCAGCATTTT
- | TRBJ1-1 | - | TRBV7-8 | CASSGGSRQGTEAFF | TGTGCCAGCAGCGGGGGCTCGCGGCAGGGCACTGAAGCTTTCTTT